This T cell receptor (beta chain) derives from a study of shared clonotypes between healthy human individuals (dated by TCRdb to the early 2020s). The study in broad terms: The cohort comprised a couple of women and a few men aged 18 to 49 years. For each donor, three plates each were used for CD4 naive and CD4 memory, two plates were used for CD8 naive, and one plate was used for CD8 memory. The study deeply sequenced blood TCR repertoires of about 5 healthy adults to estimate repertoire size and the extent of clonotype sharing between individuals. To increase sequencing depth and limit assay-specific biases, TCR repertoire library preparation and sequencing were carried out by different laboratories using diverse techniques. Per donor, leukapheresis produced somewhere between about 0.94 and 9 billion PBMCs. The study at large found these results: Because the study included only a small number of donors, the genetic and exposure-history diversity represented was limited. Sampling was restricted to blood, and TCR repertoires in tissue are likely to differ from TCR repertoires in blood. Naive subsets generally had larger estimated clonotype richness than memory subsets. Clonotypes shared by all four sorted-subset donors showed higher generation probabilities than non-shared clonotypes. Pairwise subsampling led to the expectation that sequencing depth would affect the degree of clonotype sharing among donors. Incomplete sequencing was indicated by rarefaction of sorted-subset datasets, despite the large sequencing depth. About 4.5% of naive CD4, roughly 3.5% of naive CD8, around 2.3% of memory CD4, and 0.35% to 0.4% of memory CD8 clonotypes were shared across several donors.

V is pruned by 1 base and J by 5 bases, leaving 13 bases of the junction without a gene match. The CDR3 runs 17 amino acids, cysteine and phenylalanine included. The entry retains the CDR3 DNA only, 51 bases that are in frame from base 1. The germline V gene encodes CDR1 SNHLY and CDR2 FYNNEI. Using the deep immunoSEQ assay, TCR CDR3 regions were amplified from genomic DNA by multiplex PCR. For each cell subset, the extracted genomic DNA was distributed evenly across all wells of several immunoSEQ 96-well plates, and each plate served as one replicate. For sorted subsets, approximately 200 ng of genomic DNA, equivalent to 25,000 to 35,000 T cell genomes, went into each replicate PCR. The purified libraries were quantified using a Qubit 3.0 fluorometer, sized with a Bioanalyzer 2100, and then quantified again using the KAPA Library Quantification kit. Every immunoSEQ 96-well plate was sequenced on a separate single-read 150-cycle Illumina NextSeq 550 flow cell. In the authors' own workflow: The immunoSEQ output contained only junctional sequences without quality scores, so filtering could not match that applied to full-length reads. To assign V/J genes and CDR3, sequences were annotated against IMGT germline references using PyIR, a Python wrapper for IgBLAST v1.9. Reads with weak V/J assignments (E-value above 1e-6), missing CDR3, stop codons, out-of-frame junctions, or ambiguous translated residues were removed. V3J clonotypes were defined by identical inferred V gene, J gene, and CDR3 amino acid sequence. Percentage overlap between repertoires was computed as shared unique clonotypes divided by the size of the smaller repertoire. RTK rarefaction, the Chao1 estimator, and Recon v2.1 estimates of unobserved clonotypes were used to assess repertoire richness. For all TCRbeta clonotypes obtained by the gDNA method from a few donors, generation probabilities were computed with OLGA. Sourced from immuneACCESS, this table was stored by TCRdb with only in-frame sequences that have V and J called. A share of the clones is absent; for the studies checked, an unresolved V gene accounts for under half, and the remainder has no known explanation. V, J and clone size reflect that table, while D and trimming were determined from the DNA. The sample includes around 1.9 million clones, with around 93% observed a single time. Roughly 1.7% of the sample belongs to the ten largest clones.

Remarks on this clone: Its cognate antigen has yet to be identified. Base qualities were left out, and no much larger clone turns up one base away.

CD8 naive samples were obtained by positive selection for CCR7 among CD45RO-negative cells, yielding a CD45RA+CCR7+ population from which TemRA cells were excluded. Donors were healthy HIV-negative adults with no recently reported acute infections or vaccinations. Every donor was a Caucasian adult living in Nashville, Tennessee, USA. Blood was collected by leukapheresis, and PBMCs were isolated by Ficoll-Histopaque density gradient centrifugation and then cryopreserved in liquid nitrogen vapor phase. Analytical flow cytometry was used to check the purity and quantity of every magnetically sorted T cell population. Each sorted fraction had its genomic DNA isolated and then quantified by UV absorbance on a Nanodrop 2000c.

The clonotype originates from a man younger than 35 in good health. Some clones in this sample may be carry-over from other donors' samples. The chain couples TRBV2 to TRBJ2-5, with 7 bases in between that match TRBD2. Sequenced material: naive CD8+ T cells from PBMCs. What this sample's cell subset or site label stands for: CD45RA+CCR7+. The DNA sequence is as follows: TGTGCCAGCAGTGAAGAGGTTCTAGCGGAGTGGGGGGAGACCCAGTACTTC. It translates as CASSEEVLAEWGETQYF.